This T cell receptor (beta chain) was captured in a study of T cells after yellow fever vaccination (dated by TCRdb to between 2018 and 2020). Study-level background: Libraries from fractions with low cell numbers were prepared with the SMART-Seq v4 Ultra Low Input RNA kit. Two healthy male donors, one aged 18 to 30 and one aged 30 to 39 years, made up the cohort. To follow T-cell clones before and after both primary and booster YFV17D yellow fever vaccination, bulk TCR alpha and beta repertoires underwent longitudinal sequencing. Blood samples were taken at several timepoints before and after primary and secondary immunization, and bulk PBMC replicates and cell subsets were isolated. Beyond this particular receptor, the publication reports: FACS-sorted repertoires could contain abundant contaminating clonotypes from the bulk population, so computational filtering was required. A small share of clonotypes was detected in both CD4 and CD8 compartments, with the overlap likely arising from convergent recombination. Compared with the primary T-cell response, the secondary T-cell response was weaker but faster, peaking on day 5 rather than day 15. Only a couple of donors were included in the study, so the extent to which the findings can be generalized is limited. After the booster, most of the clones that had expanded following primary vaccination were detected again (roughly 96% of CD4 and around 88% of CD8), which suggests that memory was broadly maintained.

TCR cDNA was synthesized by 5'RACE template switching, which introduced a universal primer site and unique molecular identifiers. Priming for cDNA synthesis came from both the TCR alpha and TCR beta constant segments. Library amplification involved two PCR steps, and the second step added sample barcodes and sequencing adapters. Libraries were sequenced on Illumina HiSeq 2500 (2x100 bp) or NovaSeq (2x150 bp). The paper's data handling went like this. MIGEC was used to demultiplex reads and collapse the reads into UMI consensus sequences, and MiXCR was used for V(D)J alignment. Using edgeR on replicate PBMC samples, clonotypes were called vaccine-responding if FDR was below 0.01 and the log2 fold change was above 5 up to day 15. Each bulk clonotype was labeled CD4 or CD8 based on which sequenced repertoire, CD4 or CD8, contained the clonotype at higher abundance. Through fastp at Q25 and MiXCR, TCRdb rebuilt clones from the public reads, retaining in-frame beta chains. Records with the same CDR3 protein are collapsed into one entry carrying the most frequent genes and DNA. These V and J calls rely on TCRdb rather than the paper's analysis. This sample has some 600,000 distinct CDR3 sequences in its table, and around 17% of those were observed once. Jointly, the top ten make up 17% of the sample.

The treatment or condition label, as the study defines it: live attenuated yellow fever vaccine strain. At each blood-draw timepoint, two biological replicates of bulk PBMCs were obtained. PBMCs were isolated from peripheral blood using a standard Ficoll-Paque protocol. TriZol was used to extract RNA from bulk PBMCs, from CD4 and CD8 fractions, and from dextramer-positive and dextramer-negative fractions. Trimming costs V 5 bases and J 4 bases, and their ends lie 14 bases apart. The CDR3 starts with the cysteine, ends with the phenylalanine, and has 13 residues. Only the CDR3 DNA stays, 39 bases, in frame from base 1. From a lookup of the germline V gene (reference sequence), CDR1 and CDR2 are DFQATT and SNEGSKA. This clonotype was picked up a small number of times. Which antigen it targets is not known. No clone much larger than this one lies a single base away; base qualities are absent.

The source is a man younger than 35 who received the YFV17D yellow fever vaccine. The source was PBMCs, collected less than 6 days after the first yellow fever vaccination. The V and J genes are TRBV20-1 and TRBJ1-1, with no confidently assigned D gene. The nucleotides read TGCAGTGCTGCCCGACGGATTCTCACTGAAGCTTTCTTT. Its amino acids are CSAARRILTEAFF.